One sample yielded the 26 T cell receptor beta chains listed below, sequenced in a study of beta chain features in type 1 diabetes (dated by TCRdb to the late 2010s). The library was built by means of the immunoSEQ multiplex PCR assay. The entire amount of isolated RNA was reverse transcribed using the High Capacity cDNA Reverse Transcription Kit, so the sequenced TCRB transcripts were expressed ones. The table comes from immuneACCESS by way of TCRdb, which keeps in-frame sequences with V and J called. Part of the clones is missing from these tables; in studies checked, under half for an unresolved V gene and the rest for unknown reasons. In all, the sample holds about 200,000 clones, and roughly a tenth of those were seen once. Of the sample, approximately 1.3% falls within the top ten clones. Sequences were obtained from central memory CD4+ T cells from blood. These receptors originate from a man younger than 35 in good health.

V and J are TRBV7-2 and TRBJ2-7; D possibly corresponds to TRBD1 (6 bases). The germline gives CDR1 SGHTA, CDR2 FQGNSA. Deletions cut 3 bases from V and 2 bases from J, with 8 bases between. The CDR3 extends over 13 amino acids. The DNA for the CDR3 is TGTGCCAGCAGCTTTACAGGGACCTACGAGCAGTACTTC. Protein sequence: CASSFTGTYEQYF.

This clone was seen a handful of times. V and J are TRBV6-1 and TRBJ2-5; D gene ambiguous. The CDR3 consists of 11 residues. CDR1 and CDR2 from the germline V gene are MNHNS and SASEGT. Deletions cut 9 bases from V and 4 bases from J, with 9 bases between. CDR3 bases: TGTGCCAGTGGGCGCAGAGAGACCCAGTACTTC. This gives the protein CASGRRETQYF.

This clone was seen repeatedly, ten times or more. This rearrangement joins TRBV6-6 to TRBJ1-1; 8 bases fit TRBD1. Trimming at V came to 2 bases and at J to 4 bases, leaving 3 bases not matched to a gene. CDR1 and CDR2 (germline): MNHNY, SVGAGI (reference sequence). This CDR3 contains 14 residues. The CDR3 sequence is CASSYTGGGTEAFF. CDR3 DNA: TGTGCCAGCAGTTACACAGGGGGTGGCACTGAAGCTTTCTTT.

The gene calls are TRBV5-1 and TRBJ2-7; D is unclear. The CDR3 loop spans 15 amino acids. The germline V and J ends were trimmed by 0 bases and 6 bases, with 16 bases remaining between them. In germline, CDR1 is SGHRS, CDR2 YFSETQ. For the CDR3, the DNA is TGCGCCAGCAGCTTGGAGGCTAGGCTGTCGGTCGAGCAGTACTTC. It codes for CASSLEARLSVEQYF. The variable domain in full, with the rest retrieved from reference TRBV5-1 and TRBJ2-7, is KAGVTQTPRYLIKTRGQQVTLSCSPISGHRSVSWYQQTPGQGLQFLFEYFSETQRNKGNFPGRFSGRQFSNSRSEMNVSTLELGDSALYLCASSLEARLSVEQYFGPGTRLTVT.

The V gene is TRBV2, the J gene TRBJ2-1; no clear D gene. The CDR3 is made up of 15 amino acids. V lost 10 bases and J lost 3, with 19 bases in between. The germline gives CDR1 SNHLY, CDR2 FYNNEI. The CDR3 region has the DNA TGTGCCACCCAACCCGCGAATCCGTTCTACAATGAGCAGTTCTTC. This encodes CATQPANPFYNEQFF.

The chain joins TRBV27 to TRBJ2-7; TRBD1 matches at 11 bases. The germline V gene encodes CDR1 MNHEY and CDR2 SMNVEV (reference sequence). With 2 bases clipped from V and 6 bases from J, the junction kept 6 bases outside the gene matches. The CDR3 contains 15 residues. CDR3 protein: CASSLIGTGGGEQYF. CDR3 DNA sequence: TGTGCCAGCAGTTTAATTGGGACAGGGGGAGGCGAGCAGTACTTC.

The V gene is TRBV15, the J gene TRBJ2-1; 12 positions agree with TRBD2. The V and J ends lost 0 bases and 9 bases, in that order; junction bases with no gene match: 9. CDR1 and CDR2 from the germline V gene are LNHNV and YYDKDF (reference sequence). The CDR3 extends over 17 amino acids. CDR3 loop: CATSRDSSTSGSREQFF. The CDR3 nucleotides read TGTGCCACCAGCAGAGATTCCTCGACTAGCGGGAGTCGTGAGCAGTTCTTC.

This clone was found a few times. The rearrangement joins TRBV30 to TRBJ1-1; D is ambiguous. The germline V gene encodes CDR1 GTSNPN and CDR2 SVGIG (reference sequence). The CDR3 totals 12 residues. V lost 3 bases and J lost 4, with 9 bases in between. CDR3 region: CAWRVGITEAFF. The CDR3 coding sequence is TGTGCCTGGAGAGTGGGGATCACTGAAGCTTTCTTT.

This clone was observed a handful of times. The rearrangement joins TRBV7-9 to TRBJ2-5, with D possibly TRBD1 on 5 matching bases. The length of the CDR3 is 15 residues. Germline V CDR1 and CDR2: SEHNR, FQNEAQ (reference sequence). Deletions cut 1 base from V and 4 bases from J, with 13 bases between. This chain's CDR3 is CASSLEAQRGETQYF. The CDR3 bases are TGTGCCAGCAGCTTAGAGGCCCAAAGGGGAGAGACCCAGTACTTC.

This clone was counted a few times. This chain connects TRBV5-1 to TRBJ2-7; TRBD2 aligns across 12 bases. Trimming took 3 bases from V and 4 from J; bases not matched to a gene: 5. Germline CDR1 and CDR2: SGHRS and YFSETQ. CDR3 length: 15 residues. The CDR3 nucleotides are TGCGCCAGCAGCTCGACTAGCGGGAGTCCGTACGAGCAGTACTTC. This sequence encodes CASSSTSGSPYEQYF.

This clone has just a few counts. This likely came from a read error, as a far larger clone is one base away. Other nucleotide sequences from this sample produce the same CDR3. The chain joins TRBV29-1 to TRBJ2-3; D remains unclear. V lost 6 bases and J 9 bases, leaving 10 bases between the germline ends. CDR3 length: 10 amino acids. CDR1 and CDR2 (germline): SQVTM, ANQGSEA. This CDR3 reads CSVSTETQYF. In DNA form, the CDR3 reads TGCAGCGTGTCGACGGAAACGCAGTATTTT.

J is TRBJ2-7 and V is TRBV15; 7 nucleotides align to TRBD1. Trimming cost V 2 bases and J 2 bases; bases outside gene matches: 3. Germline V gives CDR1 LNHNV, CDR2 YYDKDF (reference sequence). The CDR3 has 14 amino acids. The CDR3 sequence: CATSRLGQTYEQYF. The CDR3 region has the DNA TGTGCCACCAGCAGACTGGGACAGACCTACGAGCAGTACTTC.

This clone was found a few times. The junction does not match germline at one end; this may be a read error. The chain joins TRBV5-4 to TRBJ2-1; 9 bases are shared with TRBD2. CDR1 and CDR2 (germline): SGHNT, YYREEE (reference sequence). This CDR3 is built from 16 residues. The CDR3 DNA follows: TGCGCCAGCAGCCAAGCTAGCGGGACTAGCCCCAATGAGCAGTTCTTC. It specifies CASSQASGTSPNEQFF.

The table lists this clone with a few counts. The chain has TRBV4-2 and TRBJ1-1; perhaps TRBD1 as D (6 bases). The CDR3 runs to 14 residues. Trimming removed 1 base from V and 1 base from J, with 7 bases in between. Germline assignment: CDR1 LGHNA and CDR2 YNFKEQ. The CDR3 protein is CASSQGQANTEAFF. In DNA, the CDR3 is TGTGCCAGCAGCCAAGGACAGGCGAACACTGAAGCTTTCTTT.

This clone was detected only a few times. As DNA, the CDR3 is TGTGCCACCAGCAGGCGAGGGAGGGCCGGACCCGGGGAGCTGTTTTTT. Translating it yields CATSRRGRAGPGELFF. This sequence joins TRBV15 and TRBJ2-2, with 7 bases matching TRBD2. Germline assignment: CDR1 LNHNV and CDR2 YYDKDF (reference sequence). The CDR3 covers 16 residues. The ends lost 3 bases at V and 6 bases at J; junction bases unmatched: 10.

This clone was picked up a small number of times. V is TRBV5-6 and J is TRBJ2-7; TRBD1 aligns across 9 bases. Germline lookup yields CDR1 SGHDT and CDR2 YYEEEE. V dropped 0 bases and J dropped 2; count of bases not matched to a gene: 3. This CDR3 contains 15 residues. In DNA form, the CDR3 reads TGTGCCAGCAGCTTGGGGACAGGGGAAACCTACGAGCAGTACTTC. Translating it yields CASSLGTGETYEQYF.

There are a few counts of this clone. This chain joins TRBV18 and TRBJ2-7; 11 bases line up with TRBD1. The CDR3 totals 16 residues. The V segment lost 3 bases and the J segment 2 bases; nucleotides outside the gene matches: 6. Per the germline V gene, CDR1 is KGHSH and CDR2 is LQKENI. The chain's CDR3 is CASSPSGTGGTYEQYF. The CDR3 DNA reads as TGTGCCAGCTCACCCTCAGGGACAGGGGGTACCTACGAGCAGTACTTC.

Comment on this clone: Possible read error: a much larger clone is one base away. The chain couples TRBV30 to TRBJ2-7; TRBD2 is a possible D gene (5 bases). Per the germline V gene, CDR1 is GTSNPN and CDR2 is SVGIG (reference sequence). The CDR3 totals 14 residues. The CDR3 DNA reads as TGTGCCGGGAGTGGACGGGCGGGCGCCTACGAGCAGTACTTC. Its translation is CAGSGRAGAYEQYF.

The rearrangement uses TRBV7-6 and TRBJ2-1; a possible D gene is TRBD2 (6 bases). The V gene lost 7 bases and the J gene lost 6 bases, with 10 bases spanning the gap. The CDR3 sequence is 12 residues long. Germline V gene data show CDR1 as SGHVS and CDR2 as FNYEAQ. The CDR3 DNA sequence: TGTGCCAGCACGGGAGCAACCAATGAGCAGTTCTTC. Protein product: CASTGATNEQFF.

This clone was detected only a few times. The chain carries TRBV30 and TRBJ2-7; 7 bases map to TRBD1. This CDR3 is 15 amino acids long. Germline CDR1 GTSNPN, CDR2 SVGIG (reference sequence). Trimming removed 2 bases from V and 0 bases from J; junction bases left unmatched: 7. This CDR3 is CAWSLGQRSSYEQYF. The CDR3 nucleotides are TGTGCCTGGAGTTTGGGACAGCGGAGCTCCTACGAGCAGTACTTC.

The chain joins TRBV4-2 to TRBJ2-3; 7 positions match TRBD2. The CDR3 covers 16 residues. CDR1 is LGHNA, CDR2 YNFKEQ, per germline. With V trimmed by 4 bases and J by 0 bases, 7 bases remained unmatched. CDR3 amino acids: CASSLGGMDSTDTQYF. For the CDR3, the DNA is TGTGCCAGCAGCCTGGGGGGGATGGACAGCACAGATACGCAGTATTTT.

The sample holds a few counts of this clone. The chain couples TRBV7-2 to TRBJ2-3; 10 bases are shared with TRBD1. CDR1 is SGHTA, CDR2 FQGNSA, per germline. The CDR3 is 17 residues long. Losses at the gene ends were 8 bases for V and 1 base for J; bases not matched to a gene: 12. The CDR3 nucleotides are TGTGCCAGCGTCCGGGTCGCCGGGACAGGGGGCACAGATACGCAGTATTTT. This codes for CASVRVAGTGGTDTQYF.

On this clone itself: The same CDR3 is also encoded by other DNA sequences in this sample. V is TRBV11-2 and J is TRBJ2-3; 7 nucleotides match TRBD1. Germline V lookup: CDR1 SGHAT, CDR2 FQNNGV. The CDR3 length is 14 residues. With V trimmed by 5 bases and J by 5 bases, 7 bases remained unmatched. CDR3: CASSRDRVGDTQYF. CDR3 bases: TGTGCCAGCAGCCGTGACAGGGTTGGAGATACGCAGTATTTT.

This clone was counted only a few times. This chain uses TRBV5-1 with TRBJ2-1, with 15 bases that match TRBD2. Germline V gene lookup returns CDR1 SGHRS and CDR2 YFSETQ. The CDR3 runs 19 residues. V gave up 4 bases and J gave up 3 bases; unmatched junction bases: 11. CDR3 residues: CASSPGLAGGLAYYNEQFF. The CDR3, as DNA: TGCGCCAGCAGCCCTGGACTAGCGGGAGGGTTGGCTTACTACAATGAGCAGTTCTTC.

The chain is built from TRBV7-8 and TRBJ2-2; D remains unclear. Germline V gene data show CDR1 as SGHVS and CDR2 as FQNEAQ. This CDR3 region has 13 residues. Trimming pared 5 bases from V and 8 bases from J, leaving 12 bases between. In nucleotides, the CDR3 is TGTGCCAGCAGCCCGACTGAGGCGGGGGAGCTGTTTTTT. As protein: CASSPTEAGELFF.

There are a few counts of this clone. The genes are TRBV5-1 and TRBJ2-5, with D possibly being TRBD2 (5 bases). Germline V CDR1 and CDR2: SGHRS, YFSETQ. The germline V and J ends were trimmed by 4 bases and 3 bases, with 16 bases remaining between them. There are 15 residues in the CDR3. The CDR3 DNA follows: TGCGCCAGCAGCCTTTGGGAGCAGACTGAAGAGACCCAGTACTTC. This sequence encodes CASSLWEQTEETQYF.